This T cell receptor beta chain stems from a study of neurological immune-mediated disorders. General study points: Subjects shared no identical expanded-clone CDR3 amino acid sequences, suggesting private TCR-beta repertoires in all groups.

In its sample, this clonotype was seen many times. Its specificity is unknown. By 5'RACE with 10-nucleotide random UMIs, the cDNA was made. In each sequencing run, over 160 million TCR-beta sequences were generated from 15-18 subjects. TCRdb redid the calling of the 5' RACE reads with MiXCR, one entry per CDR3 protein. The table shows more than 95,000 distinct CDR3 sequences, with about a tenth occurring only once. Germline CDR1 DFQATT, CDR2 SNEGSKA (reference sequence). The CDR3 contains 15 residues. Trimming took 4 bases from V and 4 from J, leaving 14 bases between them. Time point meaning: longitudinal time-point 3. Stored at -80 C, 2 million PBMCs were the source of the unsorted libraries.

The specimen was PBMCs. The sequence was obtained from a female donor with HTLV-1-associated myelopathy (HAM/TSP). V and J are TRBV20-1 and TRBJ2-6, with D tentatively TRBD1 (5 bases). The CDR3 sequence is CSATRDRIGANVLTF. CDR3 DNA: TGCAGTGCTACCCGCGACAGAATCGGGGCCAACGTCCTGACTTTC.